This T cell receptor (beta chain) was retrieved from a study of yellow fever vaccine responses in identical twins. General study results and limits: Twins reportedly mounted vaccine T cell responses that seemed partly convergent, partly personalized.

Worth noting for this clonotype: The antigen is unknown.

TCRdb analysed the RT-PCR reads with MiXCR anew, one entry per CDR3 protein. There are around 1,000 distinct CDR3 sequences in the sample; 80% to 85% occur only once, and 6.6% lies in the top ten. V was pared by 0 bases and J by 2 bases, with 8 bases between. Germline V gene lookup returns CDR1 DFQATT and CDR2 SNEGSKA (reference sequence). The CDR3 has 13 residues. The source was T cells from blood (PBMCs), unsorted or a sorted subset (not recorded which), collected before or after yellow fever vaccination (not recorded which). This TCR came from a woman aged 18-30 years who received the yellow fever vaccine. The rearrangement uses TRBV20-1 and TRBJ2-7, with TRBD1 as a possible D gene (5 bases). The CDR3 nucleotides are TGCAGTGCTAGAGATGCAGGGCCCTACGAGCAGTACGTC. Translated: CSARDAGPYEQYV.